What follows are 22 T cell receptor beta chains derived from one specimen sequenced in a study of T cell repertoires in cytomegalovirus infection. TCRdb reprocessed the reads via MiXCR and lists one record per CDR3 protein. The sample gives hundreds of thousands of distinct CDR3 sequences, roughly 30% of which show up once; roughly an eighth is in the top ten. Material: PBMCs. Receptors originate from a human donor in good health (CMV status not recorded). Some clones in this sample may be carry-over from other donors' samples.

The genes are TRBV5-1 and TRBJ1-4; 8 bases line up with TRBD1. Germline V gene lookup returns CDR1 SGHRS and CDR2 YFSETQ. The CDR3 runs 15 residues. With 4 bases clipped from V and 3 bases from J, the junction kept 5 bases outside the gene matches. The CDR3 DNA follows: TGCGCCAGCAGCACCGGGACAGGACCTAATGAAAAACTGTTTTTT. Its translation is CASSTGTGPNEKLFF.

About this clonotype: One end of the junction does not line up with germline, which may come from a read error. The CDR3 spells CASILAGGNTEAFF. The CDR3 bases are TGTGCCAGCATCTTAGCCGGCGGTAACACTGAAGCTTTCTTT. This chain connects TRBV7-4 to TRBJ1-1; no definite D call. Germline V gives CDR1 SGHVT, CDR2 SQSDAQ. This CDR3 has 14 amino acids.

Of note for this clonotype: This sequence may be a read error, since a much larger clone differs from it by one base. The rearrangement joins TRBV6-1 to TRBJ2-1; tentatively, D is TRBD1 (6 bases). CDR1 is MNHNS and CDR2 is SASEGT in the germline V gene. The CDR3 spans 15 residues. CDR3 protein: CASRTQGNSYNVQFF. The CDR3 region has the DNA TGTGCCAGCAGGACACAGGGTAACTCCTACAATGTGCAGTTCTTC.

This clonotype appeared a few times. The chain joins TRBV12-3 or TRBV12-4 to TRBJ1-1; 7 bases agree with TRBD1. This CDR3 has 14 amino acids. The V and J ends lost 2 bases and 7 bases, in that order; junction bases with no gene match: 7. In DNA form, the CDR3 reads TGTGCCAGCAGTTTATGGGGGACAGATCATGAAGCTTTCTTT. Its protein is CASSLWGTDHEAFF.

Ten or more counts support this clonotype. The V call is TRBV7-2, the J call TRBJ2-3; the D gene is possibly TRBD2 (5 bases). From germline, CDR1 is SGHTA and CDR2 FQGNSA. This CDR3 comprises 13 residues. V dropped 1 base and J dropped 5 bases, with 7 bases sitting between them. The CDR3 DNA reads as TGTGCCAGCAGCTTAGATGGAGGAGATACGCAGTATTTT. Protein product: CASSLDGGDTQYF.

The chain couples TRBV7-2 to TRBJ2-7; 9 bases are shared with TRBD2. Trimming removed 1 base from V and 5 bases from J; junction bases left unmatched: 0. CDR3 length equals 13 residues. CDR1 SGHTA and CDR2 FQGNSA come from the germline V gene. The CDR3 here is CASSLVAGDEQYF. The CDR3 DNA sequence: TGTGCCAGCAGCTTAGTAGCGGGGGACGAGCAGTACTTC.

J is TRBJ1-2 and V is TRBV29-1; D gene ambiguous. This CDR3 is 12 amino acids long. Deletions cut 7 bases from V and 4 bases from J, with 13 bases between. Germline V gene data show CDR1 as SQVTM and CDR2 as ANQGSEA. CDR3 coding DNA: TGCAGCGCTTCGGGAAGAAGCTATGGCTACACCTTC. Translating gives CSASGRSYGYTF.

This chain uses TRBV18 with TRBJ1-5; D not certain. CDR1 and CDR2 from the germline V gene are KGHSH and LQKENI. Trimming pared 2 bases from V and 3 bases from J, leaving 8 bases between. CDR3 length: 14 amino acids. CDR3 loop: CASSPGSSNQPQHF. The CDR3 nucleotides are TGTGCCAGCTCACCAGGGTCTTCCAATCAGCCCCAGCATTTT.

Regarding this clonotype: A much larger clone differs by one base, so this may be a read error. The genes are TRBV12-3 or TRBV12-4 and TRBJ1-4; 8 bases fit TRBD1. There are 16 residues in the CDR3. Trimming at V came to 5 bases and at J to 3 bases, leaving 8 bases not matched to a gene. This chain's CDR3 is CASSPPGGAANEKLFF. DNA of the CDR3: TGTGCCAGCAGTCCCCCAGGGGGCGCGGCTAATGAAAAACTGTTTTTT.

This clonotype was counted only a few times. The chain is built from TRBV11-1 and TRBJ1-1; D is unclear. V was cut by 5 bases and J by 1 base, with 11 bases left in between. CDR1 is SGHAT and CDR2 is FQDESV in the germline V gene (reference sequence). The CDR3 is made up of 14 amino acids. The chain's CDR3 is CASSPVRRNTEAFF. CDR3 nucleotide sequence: TGTGCCAGCAGCCCCGTGCGGAGGAACACTGAAGCTTTCTTT.

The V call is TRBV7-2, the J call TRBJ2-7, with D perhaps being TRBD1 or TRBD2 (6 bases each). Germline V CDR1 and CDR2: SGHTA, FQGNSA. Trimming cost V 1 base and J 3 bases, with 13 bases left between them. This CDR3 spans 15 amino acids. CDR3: CASSLEGGLVYEQYF. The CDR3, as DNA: TGTGCCAGCAGCTTAGAGGGGGGATTGGTCTACGAGCAGTACTTC.

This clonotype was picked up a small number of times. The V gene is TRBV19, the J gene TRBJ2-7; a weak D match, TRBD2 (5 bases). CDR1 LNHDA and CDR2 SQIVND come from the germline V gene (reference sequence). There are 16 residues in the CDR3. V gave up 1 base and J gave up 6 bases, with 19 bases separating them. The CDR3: CASSIVRPGKVVEQYF. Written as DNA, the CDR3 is TGTGCCAGTAGTATAGTCCGTCCGGGAAAGGTAGTCGAGCAGTACTTC.

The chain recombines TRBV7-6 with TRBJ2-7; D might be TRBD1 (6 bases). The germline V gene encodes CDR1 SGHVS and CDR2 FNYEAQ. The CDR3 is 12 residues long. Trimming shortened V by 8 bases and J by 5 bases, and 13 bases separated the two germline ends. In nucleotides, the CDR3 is TGTGCCAGCGGCCAGGGGAGCGACGAGCAGTACTTC. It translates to CASGQGSDEQYF.

The CDR3 DNA follows: TGTGCCAGAAGCAACAGGGGTAGCACAGATACGCAGTATTTT. Translation gives CARSNRGSTDTQYF. This chain connects TRBV7-2 to TRBJ2-3, with TRBD1 matching over 7 bases. J was trimmed by 0 bases and V by 9 bases; bases with no gene match: 6. This CDR3 comprises 14 residues. The germline gives CDR1 SGHTA, CDR2 FQGNSA.

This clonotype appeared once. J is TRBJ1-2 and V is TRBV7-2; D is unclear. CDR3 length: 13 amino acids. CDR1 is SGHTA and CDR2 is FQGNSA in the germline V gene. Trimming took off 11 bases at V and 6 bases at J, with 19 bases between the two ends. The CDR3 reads CALSFERGNGYTF. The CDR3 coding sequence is TGTGCCCTCAGCTTCGAACGAGGGAATGGCTACACCTTC. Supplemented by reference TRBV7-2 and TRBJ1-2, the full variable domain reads GAGVSQSPSNKVTEKGKDVELRCDPISGHTALYWYRQSLGQGLEFLIYFQGNSAPDKSGLPSDRFSAERTGGSVSTLTIQRTQQEDSAVYLCALSFERGNGYTFGSGTRLTVV.

The DNA for the CDR3 is TGTGCCAGCAGCTCGAGAGGTCCCGGGGAGCTGTTTTTT. Residues: CASSSRGPGELFF. The chain joins TRBV7-6 to TRBJ2-2, with D uncertain. V was clipped by 4 bases and J by 6 bases, with 9 bases between them. CDR1 SGHVS and CDR2 FNYEAQ come from the germline V gene. The CDR3 is 13 residues long.

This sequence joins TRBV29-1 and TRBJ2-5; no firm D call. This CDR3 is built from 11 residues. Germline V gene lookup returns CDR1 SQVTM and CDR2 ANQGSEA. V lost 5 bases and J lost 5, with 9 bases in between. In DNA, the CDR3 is TGCAGCGTTAGGCCCGGGGAGACCCAGTACTTC. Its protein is CSVRPGETQYF. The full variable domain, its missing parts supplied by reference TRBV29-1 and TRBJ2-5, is SAVISQKPSRDICQRGTSLTIQCQVDSQVTMMFWYRQQPGQSLTLIATANQGSEATYESGFVIDKFPISRPNLTFSTLTVSNMSPEDSSIYLCSVRPGETQYFGPGTRLLVL.

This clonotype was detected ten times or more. CDR3 protein: CASRQSGGGEQYF. CDR3 bases: TGTGCCAGCAGACAGAGCGGGGGAGGCGAGCAGTACTTC. The chain employs TRBV12-3 or TRBV12-4 and TRBJ2-7; 8 bases are a match to TRBD2. The CDR3 sequence is 13 residues long. J was trimmed by 6 bases and V by 6 bases; bases with no gene match: 7.

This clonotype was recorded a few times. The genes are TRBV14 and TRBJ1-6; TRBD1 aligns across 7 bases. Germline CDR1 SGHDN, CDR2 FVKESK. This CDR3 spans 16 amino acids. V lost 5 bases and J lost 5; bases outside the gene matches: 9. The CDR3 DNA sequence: TGTGCCAGCAGCGACCGACAGGGACAGAATAATTCACCCCTCCACTTT. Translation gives CASSDRQGQNNSPLHF.

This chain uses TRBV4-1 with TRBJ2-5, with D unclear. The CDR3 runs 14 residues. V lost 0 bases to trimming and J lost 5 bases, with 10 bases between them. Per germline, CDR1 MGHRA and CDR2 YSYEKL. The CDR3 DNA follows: TGCGCCAGCAGCCAAGATGTCTATCAGGAGACCCAGTACTTC. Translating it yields CASSQDVYQETQYF.

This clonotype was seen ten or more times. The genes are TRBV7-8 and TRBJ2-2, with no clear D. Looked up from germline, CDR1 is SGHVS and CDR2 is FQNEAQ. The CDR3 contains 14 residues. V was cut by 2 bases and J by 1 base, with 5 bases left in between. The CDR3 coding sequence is TGTGCCAGCAGCTTATTTGGGAACACCGGGGAGCTGTTTTTT. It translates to CASSLFGNTGELFF.

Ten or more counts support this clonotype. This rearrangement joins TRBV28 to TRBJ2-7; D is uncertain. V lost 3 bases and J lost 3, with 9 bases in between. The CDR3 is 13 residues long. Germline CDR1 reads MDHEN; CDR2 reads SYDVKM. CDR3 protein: CASSFGADYEQYF. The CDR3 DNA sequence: TGTGCCAGCAGTTTCGGAGCAGACTACGAGCAGTACTTC.